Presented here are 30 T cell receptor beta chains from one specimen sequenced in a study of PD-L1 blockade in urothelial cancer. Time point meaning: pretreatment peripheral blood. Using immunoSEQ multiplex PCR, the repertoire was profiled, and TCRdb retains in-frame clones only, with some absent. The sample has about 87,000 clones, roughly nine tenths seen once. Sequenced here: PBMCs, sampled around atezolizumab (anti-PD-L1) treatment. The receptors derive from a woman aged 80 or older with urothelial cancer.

DNA of the CDR3: TGTGCCAGCAGCCCGGACAGGGGATCGCAGTTCTTC. This codes for CASSPDRGSQFF. The chain couples TRBV14 to TRBJ2-1; 9 bases fit TRBD1. The germline V gene encodes CDR1 SGHDN and CDR2 FVKESK. CDR3 length: 12 amino acids. With V trimmed by 4 bases and J by 12 bases, 4 bases remained unmatched.

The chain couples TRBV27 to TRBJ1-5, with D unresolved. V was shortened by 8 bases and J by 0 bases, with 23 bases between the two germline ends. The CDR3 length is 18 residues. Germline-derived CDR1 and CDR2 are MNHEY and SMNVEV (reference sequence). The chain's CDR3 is CASAPGNTPIYSNQPQHF. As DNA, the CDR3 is TGTGCCAGCGCACCGGGGAATACGCCTATCTATAGCAATCAGCCCCAGCATTTT.

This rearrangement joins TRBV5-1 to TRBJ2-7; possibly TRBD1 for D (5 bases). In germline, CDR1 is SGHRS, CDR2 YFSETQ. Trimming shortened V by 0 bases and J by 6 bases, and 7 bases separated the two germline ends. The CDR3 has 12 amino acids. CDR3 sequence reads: CASSLETAEQYF. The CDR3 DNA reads TGCGCCAGCAGCTTGGAGACAGCCGAGCAGTACTTC.

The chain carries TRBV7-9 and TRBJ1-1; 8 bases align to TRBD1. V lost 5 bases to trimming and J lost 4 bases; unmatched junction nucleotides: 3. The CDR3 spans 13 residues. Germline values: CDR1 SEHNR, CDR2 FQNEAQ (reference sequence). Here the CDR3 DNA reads TGTGCCAGCAGCCTACAGGGGGGCACTGAAGCTTTCTTT. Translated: CASSLQGGTEAFF.

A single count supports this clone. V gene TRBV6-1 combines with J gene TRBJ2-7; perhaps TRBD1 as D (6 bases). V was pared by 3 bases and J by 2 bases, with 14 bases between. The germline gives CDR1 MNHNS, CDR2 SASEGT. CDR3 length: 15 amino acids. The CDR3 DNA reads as TGTGCCAGCAGTGATGTGGGACACCGACCCTACGAGCAGTACTTC. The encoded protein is CASSDVGHRPYEQYF.

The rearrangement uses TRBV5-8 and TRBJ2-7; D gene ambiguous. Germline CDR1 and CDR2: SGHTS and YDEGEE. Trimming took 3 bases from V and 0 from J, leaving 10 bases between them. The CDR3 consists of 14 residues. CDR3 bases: TGTGCCAGCAGCTACTCAGGAAACTCCTACGAGCAGTACTTC. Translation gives CASSYSGNSYEQYF.

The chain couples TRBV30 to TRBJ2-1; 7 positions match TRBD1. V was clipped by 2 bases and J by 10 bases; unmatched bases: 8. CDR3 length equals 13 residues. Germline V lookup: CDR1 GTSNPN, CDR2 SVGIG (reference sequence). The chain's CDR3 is CAWSSGRGWEQFF. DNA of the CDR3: TGTGCCTGGAGTTCGGGCAGGGGGTGGGAGCAGTTCTTC.

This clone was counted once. CDR3 sequence (DNA): TGTGCCAGCAGCCAAGATTGGCTAGCGGGAGGACTTGAGCAGTTCTTC. Translating it yields CASSQDWLAGGLEQFF. The chain is built from TRBV4-2 and TRBJ2-1; 11 nucleotides match TRBD2. This CDR3 spans 16 amino acids. V gave up 0 bases and J gave up 9 bases; unmatched junction bases: 7. Germline V lookup: CDR1 LGHNA, CDR2 YNFKEQ.

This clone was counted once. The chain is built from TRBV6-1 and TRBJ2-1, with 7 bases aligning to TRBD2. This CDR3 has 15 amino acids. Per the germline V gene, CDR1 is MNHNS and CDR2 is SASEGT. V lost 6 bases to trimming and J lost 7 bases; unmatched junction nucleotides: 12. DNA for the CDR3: TGTGCCAGCAGAAGGGAGGGTGGGGTGCTGAATGAGCAGTTCTTC. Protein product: CASRREGGVLNEQFF.

CDR3 protein: CASSLSPQGAEKLFF. In DNA form, the CDR3 reads TGCGCCAGCAGCTTGAGTCCGCAGGGGGCTGAAAAACTGTTTTTT. The chain combines TRBV5-1 with TRBJ1-4; 8 positions match TRBD1. V lost 1 base to trimming and J lost 7 bases; unmatched junction nucleotides: 6. The germline V gene encodes CDR1 SGHRS and CDR2 YFSETQ. The CDR3 consists of 15 residues.

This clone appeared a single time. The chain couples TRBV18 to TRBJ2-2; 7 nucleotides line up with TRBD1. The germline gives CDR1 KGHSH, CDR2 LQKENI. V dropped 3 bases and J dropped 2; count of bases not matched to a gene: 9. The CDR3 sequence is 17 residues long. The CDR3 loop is CASSPMTGRVNTGELFF. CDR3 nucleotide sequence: TGTGCCAGCTCACCTATGACAGGGCGGGTTAACACCGGGGAGCTGTTTTTT.

Here the CDR3 DNA reads TGTGCCAGCAGTCAGGGGGTGGCGGAGACCCAGTACTTC. Its protein product is CASSQGVAETQYF. This rearrangement joins TRBV2 to TRBJ2-5; 7 bases match TRBD1. The germline V gene has CDR1 SNHLY and CDR2 FYNNEI. CDR3 size: 13 residues. Germline trimming cut 5 bases from V and 5 bases from J; bases unmatched to any gene: 5.

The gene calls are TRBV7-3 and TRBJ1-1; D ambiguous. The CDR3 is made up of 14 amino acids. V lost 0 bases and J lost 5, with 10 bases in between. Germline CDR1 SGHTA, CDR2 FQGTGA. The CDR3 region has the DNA TGTGCCAGCAGCTTAACTCCCCGAGGGACTGAAGCTTTCTTT. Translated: CASSLTPRGTEAFF.

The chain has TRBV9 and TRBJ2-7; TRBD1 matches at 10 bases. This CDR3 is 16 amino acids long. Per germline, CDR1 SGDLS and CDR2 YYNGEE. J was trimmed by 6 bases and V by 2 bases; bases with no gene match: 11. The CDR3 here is CASSVNPGTGVGEQYF. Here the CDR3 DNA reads TGTGCCAGCAGCGTCAACCCGGGGACAGGGGTAGGCGAGCAGTACTTC.

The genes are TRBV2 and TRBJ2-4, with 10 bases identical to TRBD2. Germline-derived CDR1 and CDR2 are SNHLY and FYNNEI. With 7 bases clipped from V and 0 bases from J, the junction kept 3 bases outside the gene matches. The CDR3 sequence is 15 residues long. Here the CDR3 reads CASTGLAVAKNIQYF. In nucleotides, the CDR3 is TGTGCCAGCACCGGACTAGCGGTAGCCAAAAACATTCAGTACTTC.

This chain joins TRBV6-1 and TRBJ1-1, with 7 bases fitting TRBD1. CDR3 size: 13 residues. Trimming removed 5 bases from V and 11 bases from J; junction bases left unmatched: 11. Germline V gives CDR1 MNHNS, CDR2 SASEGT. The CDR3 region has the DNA TGTGCCAGCAGTTTAGACAGGGTTGGGTCGGCTTTCTTT. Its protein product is CASSLDRVGSAFF.

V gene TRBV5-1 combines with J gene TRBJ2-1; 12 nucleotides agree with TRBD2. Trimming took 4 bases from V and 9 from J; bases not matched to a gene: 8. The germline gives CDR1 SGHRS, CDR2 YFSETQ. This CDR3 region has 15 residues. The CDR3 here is CASSTTSGRKVEQFF. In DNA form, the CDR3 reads TGCGCCAGCAGCACGACTAGCGGGAGAAAGGTTGAGCAGTTCTTC. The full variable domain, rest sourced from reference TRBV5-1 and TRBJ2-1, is KAGVTQTPRYLIKTRGQQVTLSCSPISGHRSVSWYQQTPGQGLQFLFEYFSETQRNKGNFPGRFSGRQFSNSRSEMNVSTLELGDSALYLCASSTTSGRKVEQFFGPGTRLTVL.

CDR3 residues: CASSVTGTGELFF. In nucleotides, the CDR3 is TGTGCCAGCAGCGTGACAGGCACCGGGGAGCTGTTTTTT. The chain is built from TRBV9 and TRBJ2-2; D possibly corresponds to TRBD1 (6 bases). Trimming left V 2 bases short and J 4 bases short, with 6 bases between. Germline V gene data show CDR1 as SGDLS and CDR2 as YYNGEE. CDR3 size: 13 residues. Complete variable domain (other parts from reference TRBV9 and TRBJ2-2): DSGVTQTPKHLITATGQRVTLRCSPRSGDLSVYWYQQSLDQGLQFLIQYYNGEERAKGNILERFSAQQFPDLHSELNLSSLELGDSALYFCASSVTGTGELFFGEGSRLTVL.

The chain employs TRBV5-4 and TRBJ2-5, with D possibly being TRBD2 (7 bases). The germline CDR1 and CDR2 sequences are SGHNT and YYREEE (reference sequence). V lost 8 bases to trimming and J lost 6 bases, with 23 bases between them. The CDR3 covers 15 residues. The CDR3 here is CASSREVTRGQTQYF. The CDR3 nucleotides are TGTGCCAGTTCACGGGAGGTAACCAGGGGTCAGACCCAGTACTTC. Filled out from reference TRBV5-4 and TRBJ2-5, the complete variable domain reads ETGVTQSPTHLIKTRGQQVTLRCSSQSGHNTVSWYQQALGQGPQFIFQYYREEENGRGNFPPRFSGLQFPNYSSELNVNALELDDSALYLCASSREVTRGQTQYFGPGTRLLVL.

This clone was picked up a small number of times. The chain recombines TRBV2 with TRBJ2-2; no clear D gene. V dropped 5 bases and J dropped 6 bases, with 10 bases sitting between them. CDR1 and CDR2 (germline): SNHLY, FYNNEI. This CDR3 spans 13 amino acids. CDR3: CASSPPFPGELFF. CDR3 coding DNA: TGTGCCAGCAGTCCTCCGTTTCCCGGGGAGCTGTTTTTT. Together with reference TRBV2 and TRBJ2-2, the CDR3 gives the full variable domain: EPEVTQTPSHQVTQMGQEVILRCVPISNHLYFYWYRQILGQKVEFLVSFYNNEISEKSEIFDDQFSVERPDGSNFTLKIRSTKLEDSAMYFCASSPPFPGELFFGEGSRLTVL.

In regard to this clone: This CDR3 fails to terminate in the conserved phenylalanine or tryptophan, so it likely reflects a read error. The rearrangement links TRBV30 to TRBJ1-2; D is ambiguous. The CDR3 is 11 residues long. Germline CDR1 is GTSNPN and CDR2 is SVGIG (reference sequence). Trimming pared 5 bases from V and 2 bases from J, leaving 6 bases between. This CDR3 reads CAWGNNYGYTS. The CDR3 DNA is TGTGCCTGGGGCAACAACTATGGCTACACCTCC.

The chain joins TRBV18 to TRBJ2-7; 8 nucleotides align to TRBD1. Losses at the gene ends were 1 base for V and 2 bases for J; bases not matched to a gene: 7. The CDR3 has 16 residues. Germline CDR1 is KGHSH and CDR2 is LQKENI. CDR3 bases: TGTGCCAGCTCACCACGGCAACAGGGGGAGACCTACGAGCAGTACTTC. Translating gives CASSPRQQGETYEQYF.

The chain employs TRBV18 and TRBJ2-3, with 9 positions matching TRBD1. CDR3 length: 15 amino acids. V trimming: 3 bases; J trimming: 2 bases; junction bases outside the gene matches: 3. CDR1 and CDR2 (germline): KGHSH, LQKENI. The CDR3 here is CASSPGTGSTDTQYF. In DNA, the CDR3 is TGTGCCAGCTCACCTGGGACAGGGTCCACAGATACGCAGTATTTT.

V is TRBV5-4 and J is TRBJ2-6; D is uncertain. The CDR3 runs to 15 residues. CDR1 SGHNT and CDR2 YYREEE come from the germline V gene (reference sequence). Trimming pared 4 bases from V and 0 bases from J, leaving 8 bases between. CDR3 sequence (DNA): TGTGCCAGCAGCCTACAGCTCTCTGGGGCCAACGTCCTGACTTTC. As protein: CASSLQLSGANVLTF. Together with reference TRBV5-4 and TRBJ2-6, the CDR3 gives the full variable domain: ETGVTQSPTHLIKTRGQQVTLRCSSQSGHNTVSWYQQALGQGPQFIFQYYREEENGRGNFPPRFSGLQFPNYSSELNVNALELDDSALYLCASSLQLSGANVLTFGAGSRLTVL.

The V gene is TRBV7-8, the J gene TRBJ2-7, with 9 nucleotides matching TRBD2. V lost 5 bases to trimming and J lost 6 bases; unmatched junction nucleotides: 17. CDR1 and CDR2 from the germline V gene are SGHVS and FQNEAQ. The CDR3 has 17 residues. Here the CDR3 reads CASSPQGTGLAGGEQYF. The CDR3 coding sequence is TGTGCCAGCAGCCCCCAAGGTACGGGACTAGCTGGAGGCGAGCAGTACTTC.

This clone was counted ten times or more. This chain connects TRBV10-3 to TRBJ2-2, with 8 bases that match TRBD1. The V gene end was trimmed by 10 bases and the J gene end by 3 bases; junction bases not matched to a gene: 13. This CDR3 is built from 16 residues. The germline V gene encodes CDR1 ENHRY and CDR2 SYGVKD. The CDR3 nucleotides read TGTGCCACTCACTTCCCAGGGGGCAAAGACACCGGGGAGCTGTTTTTT. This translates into CATHFPGGKDTGELFF.

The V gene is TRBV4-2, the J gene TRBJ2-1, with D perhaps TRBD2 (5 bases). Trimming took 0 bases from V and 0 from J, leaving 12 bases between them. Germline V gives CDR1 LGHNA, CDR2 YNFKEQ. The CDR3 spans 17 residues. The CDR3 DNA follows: TGTGCCAGCAGCCAAGATAGTGGAGGCAGCTCCTACAATGAGCAGTTCTTC. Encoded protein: CASSQDSGGSSYNEQFF.

The CDR3 is CASSDGAGGRGGNEQFF. Written as DNA, the CDR3 is TGCGCCAGCAGTGACGGAGCGGGAGGGAGGGGGGGAAATGAGCAGTTCTTC. The chain uses TRBV10-1 and TRBJ2-1; 10 bases map to TRBD2. Trimming took 3 bases from V and 7 from J; bases not matched to a gene: 12. The CDR3 consists of 17 residues. Germline V gives CDR1 WNHNN, CDR2 SYGVQD (reference sequence).

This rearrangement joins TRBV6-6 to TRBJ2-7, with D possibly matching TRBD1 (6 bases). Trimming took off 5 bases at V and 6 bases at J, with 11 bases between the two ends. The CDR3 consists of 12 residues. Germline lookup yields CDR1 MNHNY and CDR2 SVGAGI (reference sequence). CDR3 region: CASSHRVGEQYF. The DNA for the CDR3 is TGTGCCAGCAGTCACAGGGTAGGCGAGCAGTACTTC.

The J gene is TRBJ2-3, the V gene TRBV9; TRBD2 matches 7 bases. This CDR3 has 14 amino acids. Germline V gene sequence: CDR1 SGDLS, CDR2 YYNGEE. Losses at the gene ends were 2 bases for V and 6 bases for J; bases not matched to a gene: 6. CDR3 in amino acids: CASSVRGSSDTQYF. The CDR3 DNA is TGTGCCAGCAGCGTCCGCGGGAGTTCGGATACGCAGTATTTT.